These 9 T cell receptor beta chains originate from one sample sequenced in a study of vaccination and CD4 T cells after COVID-19. Their antigen targets remain unknown. Treatment defined: 10-day PBMC culture with coronavirus spike peptide pools or control peptides (ViraFEST assay). An Oncomine TCR Beta short-read assay was used to sequence the DNA from cultured CD4+ T cells. TCRdb passed the PCR reads through MiXCR, listing each CDR3 protein once. The table shows about 19,000 distinct CDR3 sequences, with about half occurring only once. Material: CD4+ T cells from blood, cultured in vitro, obtained after SARS-CoV-2 vaccination. The source of these receptors is a human donor who had recovered from COVID-19.

V is TRBV2 and J is TRBJ2-2; 11 bases are a match to TRBD2. There are 18 residues in the CDR3. CDR1 is SNHLY and CDR2 is FYNNEI in the germline V gene. With V trimmed by 6 bases and J by 4 bases, 13 bases remained unmatched. The CDR3 region is CASSLRRLSGRATGELFF. In DNA, the CDR3 is TGTGCCAGCAGCCTCCGCCGACTTAGCGGGAGGGCCACCGGGGAGCTGTTTTTT.

The V and J genes are TRBV2 and TRBJ1-2, with a weak D call TRBD1 (6 bases). The germline CDR1 and CDR2 sequences are SNHLY and FYNNEI. The V end was cut by 11 bases, the J end by 4 bases, with 17 bases between. This CDR3 comprises 13 residues. CDR3 sequence reads: CAVRWGAGYGYTF. In DNA form, the CDR3 reads TGTGCCGTCCGGTGGGGGGCCGGCTATGGCTACACCTTC.

This chain uses TRBV7-6 with TRBJ2-3; 14 nucleotides line up with TRBD2. V lost 4 bases, J lost 2 bases, and 5 bases stayed unmatched. The germline gives CDR1 SGHVS, CDR2 FNYEAQ. The CDR3 has 17 residues. The CDR3: CASSSRLAGGITDTQYF. The CDR3 DNA reads as TGTGCCAGCAGCTCTCGACTAGCGGGAGGGATCACAGATACGCAGTATTTT.

The rearrangement uses TRBV20-1 and TRBJ1-2; D call uncertain. V was trimmed by 0 bases and J by 2 bases, leaving 7 bases between them. The CDR3 extends over 13 amino acids. Germline-derived CDR1 and CDR2 are DFQATT and SNEGSKA (reference sequence). CDR3 coding DNA: TGCAGTGCTAGAGAGAAGGAGAACTATGGCTACACCTTC. Amino acids: CSAREKENYGYTF.

Relative to its sample, this clonotype is medium-sized (0.01 to 0.1%). The chain couples TRBV10-3 to TRBJ1-5; 7 bases agree with TRBD1. Germline-derived CDR1 and CDR2 are ENHRY and SYGVKD. V lost 11 bases and J lost 1; bases outside the gene matches: 11. This CDR3 spans 15 amino acids. CDR3 coding DNA: TGTGCCGCAAGACAGGGACTGGAGAGCAATCAGCCCCAGCATTTT. It encodes CAARQGLESNQPQHF.

In its sample, this clonotype was seen a few times. CDR3 amino acids: CASSLNPRETQYF. The CDR3 DNA reads as TGTGCCAGCAGCTTAAACCCCAGAGAGACCCAGTACTTC. The V call is TRBV7-3, the J call TRBJ2-5; D call uncertain. Germline-derived CDR1 and CDR2 are SGHTA and FQGTGA. The CDR3 consists of 13 residues. V dropped 1 base and J dropped 4 bases, with 7 bases sitting between them. Together with reference TRBV7-3 and TRBJ2-5, the CDR3 gives the full variable domain: GAGVSQTPSNKVTEKGKYVELRCDPISGHTALYWYRQSLGQGPEFLIYFQGTGAADDSGLPNDRFFAVRPEGSVSTLKIQRTERGDSAVYLCASSLNPRETQYFGPGTRLLVL.

The rearrangement links TRBV6-1 to TRBJ1-2, with 10 bases lining up with TRBD1. Trimming cost V 5 bases and J 7 bases; bases outside gene matches: 10. The CDR3 is 15 residues long. The germline gives CDR1 MNHNS, CDR2 SASEGT. CDR3 protein: CASSKGQGTGGGYTF. The CDR3 coding sequence is TGTGCCAGCAGTAAGGGACAGGGGACTGGGGGTGGCTACACCTTC.

This chain joins TRBV20-1 and TRBJ2-3; 8 bases line up with TRBD2. Unmatched junction bases numbered 15, after V lost 1 base and J lost 3 bases. The V gene's germline CDR1 is DFQATT and CDR2 SNEGSKA (reference sequence). The CDR3 totals 18 residues. The chain's CDR3 is CSARAGTRLAGRTDTQYF. Written as DNA, the CDR3 is TGCAGTGCTAGAGCGGGGACAAGGCTAGCGGGTCGGACAGATACGCAGTATTTT.

This clonotype was picked up a small number of times. This chain links TRBV6-2 or TRBV6-3 with TRBJ1-5, with 8 positions matching TRBD1. J gave up 1 base and V 0 bases, and 14 bases lay outside the gene matches. Germline assignment: CDR1 MNHEY and CDR2 SVGEGT. The CDR3 length is 20 residues. The CDR3 bases are TGTGCCAGCAGTTACTCGTGGGGGCAGGGGGCGACCTCCAGCAATCAGCCCCAGCATTTT. Translated, it gives CASSYSWGQGATSSNQPQHF.